The sequence of this T cell receptor (beta chain) was determined in a study of CD8 T cells in Susac syndrome. While CD8+ and CD4+ T cells were isolated negatively, TEMRA cells were enriched by FACS. Overall study findings and caveats: By the study's own acknowledgment, its TCR sequencing and HLA analysis included relatively few individuals.

Notes on this clonotype: Its antigen is currently unknown.

Random hexamers were used to reverse transcribe roughly 0.45 to 1 ug of RNA. Amplification of TCR beta CDR3 was carried out by immunoSEQ multiplex PCR, which covered 54 Vbeta and 13 Jbeta segments. TCRdb called the immunoSEQ multiplex PCR reads again in MiXCR, with one record for every CDR3 protein. The sample has 110,000 to 150,000 distinct CDR3 sequences; 94% are singletons. Trimming took 5 bases from V and 12 from J; bases not matched to a gene: 6. CDR3 length: 12 residues. CDR1 is SGHVS, CDR2 FQNEAQ, per germline. What was sequenced was CD8+ T cells from PBMCs. This TCR came from a human donor in good health. The V call is TRBV7-8, the J call TRBJ2-1, with 8 positions matching TRBD2. In DNA, the CDR3 is TGTGCCAGCAGCCTAGGGCTAGCGGGGCAGTTCTTC. It translates to CASSLGLAGQFF.